These 26 T cell receptor beta chains were sequenced from one sample in a study of neurological immune-mediated disorders. MiXCR was run by TCRdb on the 5' RACE reads, yielding one entry per CDR3 protein. The sample gives about 70,000 distinct CDR3 sequences, roughly 4.5% of which show up once; about 2.2% is in the top ten. The specimen sequenced was PBMCs. Receptors originate from a woman between 65 and 79 years old with multiple sclerosis.

This clonotype has a count of ten or more. The rearrangement uses TRBV20-1 and TRBJ2-5; tentative D call: TRBD2 (6 bases). This CDR3 contains 13 residues. The germline gives CDR1 DFQATT, CDR2 SNEGSKA (reference sequence). The V gene lost 3 bases and the J gene lost 10 bases, with 18 bases spanning the gap. The CDR3: CSARGEGKRVQYF. CDR3 nucleotides: TGCAGTGCTAGGGGGGAAGGGAAGCGGGTCCAGTACTTC.

The table lists this clonotype with many counts. This sequence joins TRBV10-3 and TRBJ1-2; 8 bases align to TRBD1. This CDR3 has 13 amino acids. CDR1 and CDR2 (germline): ENHRY, SYGVKD. The V segment lost 6 bases and the J segment 4 bases; nucleotides outside the gene matches: 4. The DNA for the CDR3 is TGTGCCATCAGCCGGACAGGGAGCTATGGCTACACCTTC. Protein product: CAISRTGSYGYTF.

The J gene is TRBJ2-3, the V gene TRBV30; no reliable D call. With 3 bases removed from V and 3 bases from J, the gap between germline ends came to 10 bases. The CDR3 loop spans 13 amino acids. Germline lookup yields CDR1 GTSNPN and CDR2 SVGIG (reference sequence). CDR3 DNA sequence: TGTGCCTGGAGACTGGGCCAGACAGATACGCAGTATTTT. Translation gives CAWRLGQTDTQYF.

This clonotype showed up many times. V is TRBV4-1 and J is TRBJ2-3; no definite D call. CDR1 and CDR2 from the germline V gene are MGHRA and YSYEKL. This CDR3 has 12 residues. Trimming stripped 2 bases from V and 6 bases from J, with 6 bases between. The CDR3 region is CASSQPRDTQYF. CDR3 bases: TGCGCCAGCAGCCAACCCCGGGATACGCAGTATTTT.

This clonotype has ten or more counts. This chain connects TRBV6-5 to TRBJ2-1; no clear D. With 10 bases removed from V and 6 bases from J, the gap between germline ends came to 19 bases. The CDR3 totals 14 residues. Germline V gives CDR1 MNHEY, CDR2 SVGAGI. CDR3 sequence reads: CATAIEGLPNEQFF. Here the CDR3 DNA reads TGTGCCACTGCTATAGAAGGCTTACCCAATGAGCAGTTCTTC.

This clonotype occurred many times. J is TRBJ1-5 and V is TRBV20-1, with D perhaps TRBD1 (5 bases). The CDR3 is 13 residues long. Germline CDR1 DFQATT, CDR2 SNEGSKA (reference sequence). The CDR3 DNA reads TGCAGCGGGACCCCTGGGGGCAATCAGCCCCAGCATTTT. Translating gives CSGTPGGNQPQHF.

This clonotype was picked up many times. The chain employs TRBV4-3 and TRBJ1-3, with a possible D match to TRBD1 (5 bases). From germline, CDR1 is LGHNA and CDR2 YSLEER. This CDR3 region has 15 residues. Trimming cost V 2 bases and J 7 bases, with 15 bases left between them. The DNA for the CDR3 is TGCGCCAGCAGCCAACTTCAGGGAATATCGAACACCATATATTTT. Amino acid sequence: CASSQLQGISNTIYF.

This clonotype was picked up many times. The chain couples TRBV6-6 to TRBJ2-1; D unclear. Trimming pared 0 bases from V and 7 bases from J, leaving 16 bases between. The CDR3 contains 16 residues. Germline CDR1 and CDR2: MNHNY and SVGAGI (reference sequence). The CDR3: CASSYSPSNPRNEQFF. The CDR3 nucleotides are TGTGCCAGCAGTTACTCACCTTCAAACCCTCGGAATGAGCAGTTCTTC.

This clonotype was counted only a few times. The chain joins TRBV12-3 or TRBV12-4 to TRBJ2-1, with 14 bases that match TRBD2. The CDR3 extends over 15 amino acids. Germline trimming cut 10 bases from V and 8 bases from J; bases unmatched to any gene: 10. The CDR3, as DNA: TGTGCCACCCGCCCGGGACTAGCGGGAGTCCATGAGCAGTTCTTC. It translates to CATRPGLAGVHEQFF.

This clonotype showed up many times. The chain links TRBV5-6 to TRBJ1-1; tentative D call: TRBD1 (5 bases). CDR1 and CDR2 from the germline V gene are SGHDT and YYEEEE. V was shortened by 0 bases and J by 5 bases, with 14 bases between the two germline ends. CDR3 size: 15 residues. The CDR3, as DNA: TGTGCCAGCAGCTTGGGTCGGGGGTACGTTACTGAAGCTTTCTTT. As protein: CASSLGRGYVTEAFF.

This clonotype showed up many times. This chain connects TRBV5-1 to TRBJ2-7; D is unresolved. V lost 0 bases to trimming and J lost 3 bases, with 7 bases between them. The germline CDR1 and CDR2 sequences are SGHRS and YFSETQ. The CDR3 sequence is 13 residues long. Here the CDR3 DNA reads TGCGCCAGCAGCTTGGAGTTGGGCTACGAGCAGTACTTC. It translates to CASSLELGYEQYF.

V is TRBV20-1 and J is TRBJ2-7; D is possibly TRBD2 (6 bases). Germline V gene sequence: CDR1 DFQATT, CDR2 SNEGSKA (reference sequence). Between the trimmed V and J ends, which lost 3 bases and 1 base, there was a span of 13 bases. CDR3 length: 14 residues. The CDR3: CSASSERVSYEQYF. The DNA of the CDR3 is TGCAGTGCTAGTTCGGAGCGGGTATCCTACGAGCAGTACTTC.

This clonotype occurred many times. CDR3 region: CASSLGSGAVDTQYF. Written as DNA, the CDR3 is TGCGCCAGCAGCTTGGGTTCGGGAGCAGTAGATACGCAGTATTTT. V gene TRBV5-1 combines with J gene TRBJ2-3; a weak D match, TRBD2 (6 bases). This CDR3 is 15 amino acids long. CDR1 and CDR2 from the germline V gene are SGHRS and YFSETQ. V was shortened by 0 bases and J by 5 bases, with 13 bases between the two germline ends.

Many counts were recorded for this clonotype. The chain is built from TRBV24-1 and TRBJ2-2, with 7 bases identical to TRBD1. The CDR3 extends over 16 amino acids. Germline CDR1 reads KGHDR; CDR2 reads SFDVKD. Unmatched junction bases numbered 2, after V lost 2 bases and J lost 0 bases. In nucleotides, the CDR3 is TGTGCCACCAGTGATTCGACAGGGACGAACACCGGGGAGCTGTTTTTT. This encodes CATSDSTGTNTGELFF.

As concerns this clonotype: This may come from a read error, since a much larger clone is one base off. Given the absence of the conserved phenylalanine or tryptophan at the CDR3 end, a read error is likely. The chain carries TRBV5-5 and TRBJ2-7; D is possibly TRBD2 (6 bases). CDR1 is SGHKS and CDR2 is YYEKEE in the germline V gene (reference sequence). Trimming cost V 4 bases and J 5 bases, with 19 bases left between them. The length of the CDR3 is 15 residues. CDR3 sequence: CASSRAGGRRDEQYL. The DNA for the CDR3 is TGTGCCAGCAGCCGAGCCGGTGGGAGGCGCGACGAGCAGTACCTC.

This clonotype came up a few times. The genes are TRBV20-1 and TRBJ2-6; D is unclear. Germline CDR1 DFQATT, CDR2 SNEGSKA (reference sequence). The V gene lost 5 bases and the J gene lost 0 bases, with 11 bases spanning the gap. The CDR3 loop spans 15 amino acids. The CDR3 nucleotides are TGCAGTGCTCAAATAGCTTTCTCTGGGGCCAACGTCCTGACTTTC. Translation gives CSAQIAFSGANVLTF.

A word on this clonotype: This may come from a read error, since a much larger clone is one base off. Since no conserved phenylalanine or tryptophan closes the CDR3, a read error is the likely cause. The chain combines TRBV5-4 with TRBJ2-4; D is ambiguous. Trimming took off 4 bases at V and 1 base at J, with 9 bases between the two ends. Germline V CDR1 and CDR2: SGHNT, YYREEE (reference sequence). This CDR3 region has 14 residues. The CDR3 DNA is TGTGCCAGCAGCCCCTGGGTGGCCAAAAACATTCAGTACTAC. Its translation: CASSPWVAKNIQYY.

This chain connects TRBV4-1 to TRBJ2-2, with 11 bases fitting TRBD2. Germline V gene lookup returns CDR1 MGHRA and CDR2 YSYEKL. The ends lost 0 bases at V and 5 bases at J; junction bases unmatched: 20. The CDR3 runs 22 residues. The CDR3 DNA reads TGCGCCAGCAGCCAAGATCACCTCCTCTTGCGAACTAGCGGGAGCCGGACCGGGGAGCTGTTTTTT. Its protein is CASSQDHLLLRTSGSRTGELFF.

This clonotype showed up many times. This chain connects TRBV6-2 or TRBV6-3 to TRBJ2-1; possible D gene TRBD2, 6 bases. Per germline, CDR1 MNHEY and CDR2 SVGEGT. The length of the CDR3 is 13 residues. Trimming cost V 2 bases and J 6 bases, with 8 bases left between them. CDR3 in DNA: TGTGCCAGCAGTTACGTGGGGGGCAATGAGCAGTTCTTC. This sequence encodes CASSYVGGNEQFF.

This clonotype was seen more than once but under ten times. The chain carries TRBV6-2 or TRBV6-3 and TRBJ1-2, with unresolved D. Germline V gives CDR1 MNHEY, CDR2 SVGEGT. V was cut by 4 bases and J by 6 bases, with 12 bases left in between. This CDR3 has 13 amino acids. This CDR3 reads CASSSGRLDGYTF. CDR3 nucleotides: TGTGCCAGCAGTTCCGGGAGGTTGGATGGCTACACCTTC.

This clonotype was observed at least ten times. The chain uses TRBV5-1 and TRBJ2-5, with 10 bases lining up with TRBD2. CDR1 is SGHRS, CDR2 YFSETQ, per germline. The CDR3 consists of 16 residues. Unmatched junction bases numbered 4, after V lost 0 bases and J lost 2 bases. Here the CDR3 DNA reads TGCGCCAGCAGCTTGGTCCCTAGCGGGAGACAAGAGACCCAGTACTTC. It is translated as CASSLVPSGRQETQYF.

As to this clonotype: This may be a read error, as it is one base from a much larger clone. The V and J genes are TRBV12-3 or TRBV12-4 and TRBJ2-1, with D possibly matching TRBD2 (6 bases). The CDR3 is 15 residues long. The CDR3 protein is CASSPSGFTYNAQFF. The CDR3 coding sequence is TGTGCCAGCAGTCCAAGCGGGTTTACCTACAATGCGCAGTTCTTC.

This clonotype appeared many times. The chain has TRBV20-1 and TRBJ1-2; 8 bases are shared with TRBD1. The J segment lost 4 bases and the V segment lost 5 bases, leaving 12 bases of the junction unmatched. Germline assignment: CDR1 DFQATT and CDR2 SNEGSKA (reference sequence). The CDR3 runs to 15 residues. In DNA form, the CDR3 reads TGCAGTGCTCCTCGACTTGACAGGGGAGTCTATGGCTACACCTTC. Translated: CSAPRLDRGVYGYTF.

This clonotype was counted many times. This chain connects TRBV25-1 to TRBJ2-7; D ambiguous. The CDR3 extends over 14 amino acids. Trimming pared 1 base from V and 0 bases from J, leaving 7 bases between. Germline CDR1 reads MGHDK; CDR2 reads SYGVNS. The CDR3 DNA reads TGTGCCAGCAGTGAATCAGGTTTCTCCTACGAGCAGTACTTC. This encodes CASSESGFSYEQYF.

This clonotype was seen at least ten times. The chain joins TRBV4-1 to TRBJ2-1; 13 bases are shared with TRBD2. The germline V gene encodes CDR1 MGHRA and CDR2 YSYEKL. CDR3 length equals 16 residues. The junction had 4 bases not matched to a gene; V was cut back by 1 base and J by 7 bases. The CDR3 reads CASSQVGTSGKNEQFF. The DNA for the CDR3 is TGCGCCAGCAGCCAAGTAGGGACTAGCGGGAAGAATGAGCAGTTCTTC.

J is TRBJ2-3 and V is TRBV3-1, with no clear D. The V and J ends lost 4 bases and 8 bases respectively, with 13 bases between them. CDR1 and CDR2 (germline): LGHDT, YNNKEL (reference sequence). The CDR3 is 13 residues long. The CDR3 nucleotides are TGTGCCAGCAGCCGGATTCGGGCCAGTACGCAGTATTTT. It is translated as CASSRIRASTQYF.